The entry below gives a single T cell receptor (beta chain) sequence along with its context. Its antigen remains unknown. This entry comes from a study of T cell responses to AZD1222 COVID-19 vaccine. Whole-study findings and limits: The repertoires were collected only after the peak T cell response. Most donors were white British, females outnumbered males, and clonal diversity was possibly underestimated.

Data came from immunoSEQ multiplex PCR; TCRdb stores just in-frame clones and leaves some out. Among around 99,000 clones listed, around 91% were seen once. Sequencing used peripheral blood, obtained on day 0 of AZD1222 vaccination. This TCR derives from an adult in good health.

CDR3 region: CASSPGRANTGELFF. The CDR3 bases are TGTGCCAGCAGCCCAGGACGGGCGAACACCGGGGAGCTGTTTTTT. The chain joins TRBV5-4 to TRBJ2-2; no clear D. The CDR3 spans 15 residues. V was clipped by 4 bases and J by 0 bases, with 10 bases between them. The germline gives CDR1 SGHNT, CDR2 YYREEE (reference sequence).